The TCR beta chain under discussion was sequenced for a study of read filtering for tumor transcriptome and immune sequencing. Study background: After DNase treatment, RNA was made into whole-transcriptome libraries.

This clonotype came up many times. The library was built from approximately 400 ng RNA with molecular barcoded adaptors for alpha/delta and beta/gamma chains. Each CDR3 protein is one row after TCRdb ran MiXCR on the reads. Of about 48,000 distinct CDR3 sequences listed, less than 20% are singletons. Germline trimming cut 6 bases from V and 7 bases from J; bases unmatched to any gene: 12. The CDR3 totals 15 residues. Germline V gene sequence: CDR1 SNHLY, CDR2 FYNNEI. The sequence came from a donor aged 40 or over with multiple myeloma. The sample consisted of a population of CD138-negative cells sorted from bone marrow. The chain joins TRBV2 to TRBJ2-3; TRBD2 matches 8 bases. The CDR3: CASRSTSVLGNTQYF. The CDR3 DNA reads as TGTGCCAGCAGATCGACTAGCGTTCTGGGAAATACGCAGTATTTT.